The clone carrying this T cell receptor (beta chain) was seen only a few times. As yet, its antigen is unknown. This record comes from a study of T cell repertoires in cytomegalovirus infection. Germline CDR1 and CDR2: MGHDK and SYGVNS. The V gene lost 2 bases and the J gene lost 6 bases, with 19 bases spanning the gap. This CDR3 is 17 amino acids long. TCRdb re-called the reads with MiXCR, one entry per CDR3 protein. The data show approximately 500,000 distinct CDR3 sequences, with around 35% seen just once and roughly a sixth held by the top ten. This material consisted of cultured PBMCs, taken from culture after CMV antigen stimulation. This receptor was identified in a human donor in good health (CMV status not recorded). Some clones in this sample may be carry-over from other donors' samples. The V call is TRBV25-1, the J call TRBJ2-2; D remains unclear. CDR3 nucleotides: TGTGCCAGCAGTGAAAATTGGGCTAGAGGTCGGGCCGGGGAGCTGTTTTTT. Translated: CASSENWARGRAGELFF.